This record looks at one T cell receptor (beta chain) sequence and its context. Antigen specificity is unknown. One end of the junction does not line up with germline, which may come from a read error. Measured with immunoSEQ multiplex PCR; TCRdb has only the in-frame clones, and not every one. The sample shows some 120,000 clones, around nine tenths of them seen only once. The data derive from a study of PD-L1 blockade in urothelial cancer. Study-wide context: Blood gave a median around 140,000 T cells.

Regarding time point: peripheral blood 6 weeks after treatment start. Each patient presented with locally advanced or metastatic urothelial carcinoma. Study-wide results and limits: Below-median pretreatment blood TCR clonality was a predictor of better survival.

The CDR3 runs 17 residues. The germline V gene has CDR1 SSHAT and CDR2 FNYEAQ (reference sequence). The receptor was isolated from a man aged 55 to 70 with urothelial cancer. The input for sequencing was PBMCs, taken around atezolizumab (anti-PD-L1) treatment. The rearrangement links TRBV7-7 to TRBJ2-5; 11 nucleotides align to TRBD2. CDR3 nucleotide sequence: TGTGCTAGCAGCTTAGGGGTACTAGCGGGAGAACCAGAGACCCAGTACTTC. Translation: CASSLGVLAGEPETQYF.